These T cell receptor beta chains were read from a single sample in a study of cytomegalovirus exposure and HLA in healthy donors. Profiling relied on immunoSEQ multiplex PCR, and the TCRdb table lists in-frame clones only, not all of them. The profile shows 75,000 to 85,000 clones, more than 75% of them singletons. The sequencing input was PBMCs. The source is a man aged 30-40 years in good health and CMV-seronegative. CDR3s include the opening cysteine and the closing phenylalanine or tryptophan. The order of the fields is CDR3 length, D gene, J gene, V gene, clone size, CDR3 DNA, CDR3 protein. A D gene is named only where the DNA matches it firmly. The listing skips clone size in some rows; elsewhere it reads once, few, many or a size class.

CDR3 length: 16; D gene: .; J gene: TRBJ2-7; V gene: TRBV5-1; clone size: .; CDR3 DNA: TGCGCCAGCAGCCCGCGATATGCGGACTACTCCTACGAGCAGTACTTC; CDR3 protein: CASSPRYADYSYEQYF
CDR3 length: 14; D gene: .; J gene: TRBJ2-1; V gene: TRBV6-4; clone size: .; CDR3 DNA: TGTGCCAGCAGTGACGGGCAGGGGTACAATGAGCAGTTCTTC; CDR3 protein: CASSDGQGYNEQFF
CDR3 length: 14; D gene: TRBD1; J gene: TRBJ1-4; V gene: TRBV2; clone size: .; CDR3 DNA: TGTGCCAGCAGTACGGGACAGGGGGATGAAAAACTGTTTTTT; CDR3 protein: CASSTGQGDEKLFF
CDR3 length: 18; D gene: TRBD2; J gene: TRBJ2-1; V gene: TRBV7-2; clone size: .; CDR3 DNA: TGTGCCAGCAGCTTAGAGGGACTAGCGGGAATGGGAGGCAATGAGCAGTTCTTC; CDR3 protein: CASSLEGLAGMGGNEQFF
CDR3 length: 15; D gene: .; J gene: TRBJ2-3; V gene: TRBV9; clone size: few; CDR3 DNA: TGTGCCAGCAGCGTGGCTAGCACTAGCACAGATACGCAGTATTTT; CDR3 protein: CASSVASTSTDTQYF
CDR3 length: 15; D gene: TRBD1; J gene: TRBJ2-5; V gene: TRBV6-4; clone size: .; CDR3 DNA: TGTGCCAGCAGTGCGACAGGGGGCAGTGGGGAGACCCAGTACTTC; CDR3 protein: CASSATGGSGETQYF
CDR3 length: 16; D gene: TRBD2; J gene: TRBJ2-1; V gene: TRBV29-1; clone size: .; CDR3 DNA: TGCAGCGTTGACACGGGACTAGCGGGAGGGTTAAATGAGCAGTTCTTC; CDR3 protein: CSVDTGLAGGLNEQFF
CDR3 length: 15; D gene: .; J gene: TRBJ2-7; V gene: TRBV5-1; clone size: .; CDR3 DNA: TGCGCCAGCCGTGACAACCCCGCGCCCAACTACGAGCAGTACTTC; CDR3 protein: CASRDNPAPNYEQYF
CDR3 length: 18; D gene: .; J gene: TRBJ2-3; V gene: TRBV18; clone size: .; CDR3 DNA: TGTGCCAGCTCCCCAAAAGGGGTGACCAGGGGCGGGACAGATACGCAGTATTTT; CDR3 protein: CASSPKGVTRGGTDTQYF
CDR3 length: 15; D gene: .; J gene: TRBJ2-3; V gene: TRBV28; clone size: .; CDR3 DNA: TGTGCCAGCACTCGGGGGGCTAGATCCACAGATACGCAGTATTTT; CDR3 protein: CASTRGARSTDTQYF
CDR3 length: 11; D gene: .; J gene: TRBJ1-1; V gene: TRBV21-1; clone size: .; CDR3 DNA: TGTGCCAGCAGACAGATTAGCGGAGCTTTCTTT; CDR3 protein: CASRQISGAFF
CDR3 length: 14; D gene: TRBD2; J gene: TRBJ2-7; V gene: TRBV5-1; clone size: .; CDR3 DNA: TGCGCCAGCAGCTCCGTAGCGGGATTTAACGAGCAGTACTTC; CDR3 protein: CASSSVAGFNEQYF
CDR3 length: 16; D gene: .; J gene: TRBJ1-6; V gene: TRBV18; clone size: .; CDR3 DNA: TGTGCCAGCTCACCACTGACTAAGCCGCATAATTCACCCCTCCACTTT; CDR3 protein: CASSPLTKPHNSPLHF
CDR3 length: 16; D gene: TRBD2; J gene: TRBJ2-1; V gene: TRBV10-1; clone size: .; CDR3 DNA: TGCGCCAGCAGAGTAAGCGGGGAGGTTTTCTGCAATGAGCAGTTCTTC; CDR3 protein: CASRVSGEVFCNEQFF
CDR3 length: 14; D gene: TRBD1; J gene: TRBJ1-1; V gene: TRBV6-1; clone size: .; CDR3 DNA: TGTGCCAGCAGGGACAACAGGGGATGGACTGAAGCTTTCTTT; CDR3 protein: CASRDNRGWTEAFF
CDR3 length: 15; D gene: TRBD1; J gene: TRBJ2-3; V gene: TRBV2; clone size: .; CDR3 DNA: TGTGCCAGCAGCCAGGACAGGATTAACACAGATACGCAGTATTTT; CDR3 protein: CASSQDRINTDTQYF
CDR3 length: 14; D gene: TRBD2; J gene: TRBJ2-1; V gene: TRBV7-7; clone size: .; CDR3 DNA: TGTGCTAGCAGCTCGGGGGGGCCAGATAATGAGCAGTTCTTC; CDR3 protein: CASSSGGPDNEQFF
CDR3 length: 13; D gene: .; J gene: TRBJ2-3; V gene: TRBV19; clone size: once; CDR3 DNA: TGTGCCAGTATGGGCCCTAGCACAGATACGCAGTATTTT; CDR3 protein: CASMGPSTDTQYF
CDR3 length: 15; D gene: TRBD2; J gene: TRBJ2-1; V gene: TRBV9; clone size: once; CDR3 DNA: TGTGCCAGCAGCCACGGGGGGGCGGGCGTCAATGAGCAGTTCTTC; CDR3 protein: CASSHGGAGVNEQFF
CDR3 length: 15; D gene: TRBD1; J gene: TRBJ2-1; V gene: TRBV18; clone size: once; CDR3 DNA: TGTGCCAGCTCACTCGGACAGGGGAACTACAATGAGCAGTTCTTC; CDR3 protein: CASSLGQGNYNEQFF
CDR3 length: 15; D gene: TRBD1; J gene: TRBJ1-5; V gene: TRBV5-6; clone size: .; CDR3 DNA: TGTGCCAGCAGCCGGGACAGGGGGCTAGGCCAGCCCCAGCATTTT; CDR3 protein: CASSRDRGLGQPQHF
CDR3 length: 14; D gene: TRBD2; J gene: TRBJ2-1; V gene: TRBV10-3; clone size: .; CDR3 DNA: TGTGCCACCAGACTAGCGGGAGCTCCCAATGAGCAGTTCTTC; CDR3 protein: CATRLAGAPNEQFF
CDR3 length: 14; D gene: .; J gene: TRBJ2-7; V gene: TRBV10-2; clone size: .; CDR3 DNA: TGCGCCAGCAGTGAGATTCAGGGGGGCAACGAGCAGTACTTC; CDR3 protein: CASSEIQGGNEQYF
CDR3 length: 15; D gene: .; J gene: TRBJ2-6; V gene: TRBV5-4; clone size: .; CDR3 DNA: TGTGCCAGCAGCTTCGCGGAATCTGGGGCCAACGTCCTGACTTTC; CDR3 protein: CASSFAESGANVLTF
CDR3 length: 18; D gene: TRBD1; J gene: TRBJ1-2; V gene: TRBV14; clone size: once; CDR3 DNA: TGTGCCAGCAGCCGATCAGGACAGGGAAAGGACCCAAACTATGGCTACACCTTC; CDR3 protein: CASSRSGQGKDPNYGYTF
CDR3 length: 15; D gene: .; J gene: TRBJ2-7; V gene: TRBV11-1; clone size: .; CDR3 DNA: TGTGCCAGCAGCAAGTACAGGGGAGGAACATACGAGCAGTACTTC; CDR3 protein: CASSKYRGGTYEQYF
CDR3 length: 14; D gene: TRBD1; J gene: TRBJ1-1; V gene: TRBV29-1; clone size: .; CDR3 DNA: TGCAGCGGGTTTAGGACAGGGGCGAACACTGAAGCTTTCTTT; CDR3 protein: CSGFRTGANTEAFF
CDR3 length: 16; D gene: TRBD2; J gene: TRBJ2-7; V gene: TRBV5-1; clone size: .; CDR3 DNA: TGCGCCAGCAGCCTATCGACTAGCGGGAGTGGGTACGAGCAGTACTTC; CDR3 protein: CASSLSTSGSGYEQYF